Listed below are T cell receptor beta chains from one sample, sequenced in a study of shared clonotypes between healthy human individuals. TCRdb keeps only in-frame clones here, not all; method: immunoSEQ multiplex PCR. The sample holds approximately 330,000 clones, around four fifths seen once. Material for sequencing was memory CD4+ T cells sorted from blood. The source is a man younger than 45 in good health. Both conserved end residues are part of each CDR3. Fields, in order: CDR3 length, J gene, D gene, clone size, V gene, CDR3 protein, CDR3 DNA. D genes are given only for firm matches. For some rows the clone size is stated as once, few or many, or as a class when expanded; others skip it.

CDR3 length: 12
J gene: TRBJ2-7
D gene: .
clone size: .
V gene: TRBV11-2
CDR3 protein: CASSLADYEQYF
CDR3 DNA: TGTGCCAGCAGCTTAGCAGACTACGAGCAGTACTTC

CDR3 length: 18
J gene: TRBJ2-6
D gene: .
clone size: .
V gene: TRBV25-1
CDR3 protein: CASSSWDGKISGANVLTF
CDR3 DNA: TGTGCCAGCAGTTCATGGGACGGGAAAATCTCTGGGGCCAACGTCCTGACTTTC

CDR3 length: 14
J gene: TRBJ1-1
D gene: .
clone size: once
V gene: TRBV5-1
CDR3 protein: CASSYGRGNTEAFF
CDR3 DNA: TGCGCCAGCAGCTACGGGAGGGGGAACACTGAAGCTTTCTTT

CDR3 length: 15
J gene: TRBJ2-3
D gene: TRBD1
clone size: many
V gene: TRBV9
CDR3 protein: CASSPPGQGADTQYF
CDR3 DNA: TGTGCCAGCAGCCCGCCGGGACAGGGCGCAGATACGCAGTATTTT

CDR3 length: 13
J gene: TRBJ2-4
D gene: .
clone size: .
V gene: TRBV4-1
CDR3 protein: CASSQPRDLGRYF
CDR3 DNA: TGCGCCAGCAGCCAACCCCGGGACCTAGGTCGGTACTTC

CDR3 length: 15
J gene: TRBJ1-4
D gene: .
clone size: .
V gene: TRBV29-1
CDR3 protein: CSVEDLLSGTEKLFF
CDR3 DNA: TGCAGCGTTGAAGATCTTTTGTCAGGGACTGAAAAACTGTTTTTT

CDR3 length: 16
J gene: TRBJ2-7
D gene: .
clone size: .
V gene: TRBV7-2
CDR3 protein: CASSPGGGASPYEQYF
CDR3 DNA: TGTGCCAGCAGCCCAGGGGGAGGGGCGTCCCCCTACGAGCAGTACTTC

CDR3 length: 14
J gene: TRBJ1-1
D gene: TRBD1
clone size: .
V gene: TRBV6-1
CDR3 protein: CASSNTGGRTEAFF
CDR3 DNA: TGTGCCAGCAGTAATACAGGGGGCCGTACTGAAGCTTTCTTT

CDR3 length: 15
J gene: TRBJ2-5
D gene: .
clone size: once
V gene: TRBV7-7
CDR3 protein: CASSLGGGDEETQYF
CDR3 DNA: TGTGCTAGCAGCTTAGGGGGCGGGGACGAAGAGACCCAGTACTTC

CDR3 length: 13
J gene: TRBJ1-2
D gene: .
clone size: .
V gene: TRBV15
CDR3 protein: CATSRDTGQVDTF
CDR3 DNA: TGTGCCACCAGCAGAGATACGGGGCAGGTGGACACCTTC

CDR3 length: 13
J gene: TRBJ2-2
D gene: TRBD2
clone size: .
V gene: TRBV6-4
CDR3 protein: CASSASGAGELFF
CDR3 DNA: TGTGCCAGCTCCGCAAGCGGGGCCGGGGAGCTGTTTTTT

CDR3 length: 13
J gene: TRBJ1-1
D gene: .
clone size: .
V gene: TRBV5-1
CDR3 protein: CASSLMVNTEAFF
CDR3 DNA: TGCGCCAGCAGCTTAATGGTGAACACTGAAGCTTTCTTT

CDR3 length: 16
J gene: TRBJ2-1
D gene: TRBD2
clone size: .
V gene: TRBV2
CDR3 protein: CASTVLAGVLQNEQFF
CDR3 DNA: TGTGCCAGCACGGTGCTAGCGGGGGTTCTTCAAAATGAGCAGTTCTTC

CDR3 length: 13
J gene: TRBJ2-3
D gene: TRBD1
clone size: .
V gene: TRBV7-9
CDR3 protein: CASRGQGRDTQYF
CDR3 DNA: TGTGCCAGCAGGGGACAGGGTCGAGATACGCAGTATTTT

CDR3 length: 16
J gene: TRBJ1-6
D gene: .
clone size: .
V gene: TRBV5-4
CDR3 protein: CASSLVLGVYNSPLHF
CDR3 DNA: TGTGCCAGCAGCTTGGTACTGGGAGTCTATAATTCACCCCTCCACTTT

CDR3 length: 16
J gene: TRBJ1-1
D gene: .
clone size: .
V gene: TRBV2
CDR3 protein: CASSEARTIGNTEAFF
CDR3 DNA: TGTGCCAGCAGTGAAGCGCGCACCATCGGGAACACTGAAGCTTTCTTT

CDR3 length: 15
J gene: TRBJ2-7
D gene: TRBD2
clone size: .
V gene: TRBV6-6
CDR3 protein: CASSYRTSGTYEQYF
CDR3 DNA: TGTGCCAGCAGTTACCGGACTAGCGGGACCTACGAGCAGTACTTC

CDR3 length: 19
J gene: TRBJ1-1
D gene: .
clone size: once
V gene: TRBV7-2
CDR3 protein: CASSPPRRASGASSTEAFF
CDR3 DNA: TGTGCCAGCAGCCCCCCCCGTCGGGCCTCAGGGGCTTCGAGCACTGAAGCTTTCTTT

CDR3 length: 15
J gene: TRBJ2-3
D gene: TRBD2
clone size: many
V gene: TRBV9
CDR3 protein: CASSPRLAVTDTQYF
CDR3 DNA: TGTGCCAGCAGCCCCCGGCTAGCGGTAACAGATACGCAGTATTTT

CDR3 length: 15
J gene: TRBJ2-2
D gene: TRBD2
clone size: .
V gene: TRBV30
CDR3 protein: CAGGTSGRGGGELFF
CDR3 DNA: TGTGCCGGCGGGACTAGCGGGAGGGGAGGCGGGGAGCTGTTTTTT

CDR3 length: 16
J gene: TRBJ2-7
D gene: .
clone size: .
V gene: TRBV7-2
CDR3 protein: CASSLERGNGSYEQYF
CDR3 DNA: TGTGCCAGCAGCTTAGAAAGGGGGAACGGATCCTACGAGCAGTACTTC

CDR3 length: 13
J gene: TRBJ1-1
D gene: .
clone size: .
V gene: TRBV5-1
CDR3 protein: CASSPMVGTEAFF
CDR3 DNA: TGCGCCAGCAGCCCCATGGTAGGGACTGAAGCTTTCTTT

CDR3 length: 15
J gene: TRBJ1-5
D gene: TRBD1
clone size: .
V gene: TRBV2
CDR3 protein: CASSADRGPNQPQHF
CDR3 DNA: TGTGCCAGCAGTGCAGACAGGGGCCCCAATCAGCCCCAGCATTTT

CDR3 length: 15
J gene: TRBJ2-7
D gene: .
clone size: .
V gene: TRBV9
CDR3 protein: CASSEHQVGVNEQYF
CDR3 DNA: TGTGCCAGCAGCGAACACCAGGTGGGGGTTAACGAGCAGTACTTC

CDR3 length: 13
J gene: TRBJ2-7
D gene: .
clone size: .
V gene: TRBV18
CDR3 protein: CASSLGGVDEQYF
CDR3 DNA: TGTGCCAGCTCCCTAGGAGGCGTCGACGAGCAGTACTTC

CDR3 length: 14
J gene: TRBJ2-2
D gene: .
clone size: few
V gene: TRBV5-1
CDR3 protein: CASSVAENTGELFF
CDR3 DNA: TGCGCCAGCAGCGTGGCAGAGAACACCGGGGAGCTGTTTTTT

CDR3 length: 13
J gene: TRBJ2-7
D gene: TRBD2
clone size: .
V gene: TRBV6-1
CDR3 protein: CASRASGTYEQYF
CDR3 DNA: TGTGCCAGCAGGGCTAGCGGGACCTACGAGCAGTACTTC

CDR3 length: 14
J gene: TRBJ2-7
D gene: .
clone size: .
V gene: TRBV6-1
CDR3 protein: CASAARMSSYEQYF
CDR3 DNA: TGTGCCAGTGCGGCCAGGATGAGCTCCTACGAGCAGTACTTC

CDR3 length: 14
J gene: TRBJ2-1
D gene: .
clone size: .
V gene: TRBV5-5
CDR3 protein: CASSLVSGANEQFF
CDR3 DNA: TGTGCCAGCAGCTTGGTTTCAGGGGCCAATGAGCAGTTCTTC

CDR3 length: 16
J gene: TRBJ2-1
D gene: TRBD1
clone size: .
V gene: TRBV7-9
CDR3 protein: CASRKKGQGAQNEQFF
CDR3 DNA: TGTGCCAGCAGGAAAAAGGGGCAGGGGGCGCAGAATGAGCAGTTCTTC

CDR3 length: 12
J gene: TRBJ2-1
D gene: .
clone size: few
V gene: TRBV5-1
CDR3 protein: CATRQENNEQFF
CDR3 DNA: TGCGCCACCAGACAGGAGAACAATGAGCAGTTCTTC

CDR3 length: 15
J gene: TRBJ2-1
D gene: .
clone size: few
V gene: TRBV25-1
CDR3 protein: CASTSGGQVWVEQFF
CDR3 DNA: TGTGCCAGCACATCGGGGGGACAGGTCTGGGTTGAGCAGTTCTTC

CDR3 length: 14
J gene: TRBJ1-4
D gene: .
clone size: .
V gene: TRBV27
CDR3 protein: CASSAQGASEKLFF
CDR3 DNA: TGTGCCAGCAGTGCTCAGGGCGCCAGTGAAAAACTGTTTTTT

CDR3 length: 15
J gene: TRBJ2-3
D gene: TRBD2
clone size: .
V gene: TRBV27
CDR3 protein: CATSKSLAGVDTQYF
CDR3 DNA: TGTGCCACCTCCAAGTCCCTAGCGGGAGTCGATACGCAGTATTTT

CDR3 length: 15
J gene: TRBJ2-7
D gene: .
clone size: .
V gene: TRBV27
CDR3 protein: CASSPSAAFSYEQYF
CDR3 DNA: TGTGCCAGCAGTCCTTCGGCCGCTTTCTCCTACGAGCAGTACTTC

CDR3 length: 16
J gene: TRBJ2-3
D gene: .
clone size: .
V gene: TRBV15
CDR3 protein: CATSRDPVGGTDTQYF
CDR3 DNA: TGTGCCACCAGCAGAGATCCCGTAGGGGGCACAGATACGCAGTATTTT

CDR3 length: 14
J gene: TRBJ2-7
D gene: TRBD1
clone size: .
V gene: TRBV4-1
CDR3 protein: CASSQDLWDRAPYF
CDR3 DNA: TGCGCCAGCAGCCAAGATCTATGGGACAGAGCCCCGTACTTC

CDR3 length: 13
J gene: TRBJ1-1
D gene: .
clone size: .
V gene: TRBV27
CDR3 protein: CASSPQMNTEAFF
CDR3 DNA: TGTGCCAGCAGTCCCCAGATGAACACTGAAGCTTTCTTT

CDR3 length: 16
J gene: TRBJ2-7
D gene: TRBD2
clone size: .
V gene: TRBV6-6
CDR3 protein: CASSYPGLAGTNEQYF
CDR3 DNA: TGTGCCAGCAGTTACCCGGGACTAGCGGGGACCAACGAGCAGTACTTC

CDR3 length: 14
J gene: TRBJ2-1
D gene: TRBD1
clone size: .
V gene: TRBV29-1
CDR3 protein: CSVNGQGVTNEQFF
CDR3 DNA: TGCAGCGTTAACGGACAGGGGGTTACCAATGAGCAGTTCTTC

CDR3 length: 13
J gene: TRBJ1-1
D gene: .
clone size: .
V gene: TRBV29-1
CDR3 protein: CSVSLSGPTEAFF
CDR3 DNA: TGCAGCGTTTCCCTCAGTGGGCCCACTGAAGCTTTCTTT